The 25 T cell receptor beta chains listed next were all sequenced from one sample in a study of cytomegalovirus exposure and HLA in healthy donors. 13 Jbeta primers and 60 Vbeta primers were used for the PCR. The protocol was immunoSEQ multiplex PCR, while the TCRdb copy is restricted to in-frame clones and leaves out a portion. This sample's table reports tens of thousands of clones. Sequenced material: PBMCs. The receptor set was obtained from a woman between 35 and 50 years old in good health and CMV-seropositive.

This chain joins TRBV30 and TRBJ1-1, with 8 bases aligning to TRBD1. The V and J ends lost 5 bases and 2 bases, in that order; junction bases with no gene match: 4. The CDR3 totals 13 residues. From germline, CDR1 is GTSNPN and CDR2 SVGIG (reference sequence). In nucleotides, the CDR3 is TGTGCCTGGTCAGGGGGCCCAAACACTGAAGCTTTCTTT. Translated: CAWSGGPNTEAFF.

The V and J genes are TRBV5-1 and TRBJ2-3, with D maybe TRBD1 (6 bases). In germline, CDR1 is SGHRS, CDR2 YFSETQ. V was clipped by 1 base and J by 0 bases, with 18 bases between them. This CDR3 has 18 residues. CDR3 region: CASSLYFSGQTSTDTQYF. DNA for the CDR3: TGCGCCAGCAGCTTGTACTTCTCCGGACAGACTAGCACAGATACGCAGTATTTT.

Here the CDR3 reads CASSSWTSGEGEQYF. The CDR3 nucleotides are TGTGCCAGCAGCTCCTGGACTAGCGGAGAGGGCGAGCAGTACTTC. This chain joins TRBV11-2 and TRBJ2-7; TRBD2 matches at 10 bases. The V and J ends lost 4 bases and 6 bases, in that order; junction bases with no gene match: 9. The germline gives CDR1 SGHAT, CDR2 FQNNGV. CDR3 length: 15 residues.

The genes are TRBV29-1 and TRBJ2-1; D is perhaps TRBD2 (6 bases). The CDR3 runs 13 residues. Germline V lookup: CDR1 SQVTM, CDR2 ANQGSEA. V shed 1 base and J shed 4 bases, with 8 bases lying between them. CDR3: CSVEGLAYNEQFF. Here the CDR3 DNA reads TGCAGCGTTGAAGGTCTAGCGTACAATGAGCAGTTCTTC.

V and J are TRBV2 and TRBJ1-6; TRBD1 is a possible D gene (5 bases). From germline, CDR1 is SNHLY and CDR2 FYNNEI. The V gene lost 0 bases and the J gene lost 5 bases, with 5 bases spanning the gap. There are 14 residues in the CDR3. Written as DNA, the CDR3 is TGTGCCAGCAGTGAAGCAGGGGATAATTCACCCCTCCACTTT. As protein: CASSEAGDNSPLHF.

The chain joins TRBV29-1 to TRBJ1-1; the D is unclear. Germline CDR1 reads SQVTM; CDR2 reads ANQGSEA. The CDR3 is 11 residues long. Deletions cut 6 bases from V and 5 bases from J, with 10 bases between. The CDR3 DNA sequence: TGCAGCGTGAGGGTTTGGACTGAAGCTTTCTTT. Encoded protein: CSVRVWTEAFF.

The V and J genes are TRBV14 and TRBJ1-1, with D hard to call. Germline-derived CDR1 and CDR2 are SGHDN and FVKESK. The CDR3 has 15 amino acids. V was trimmed by 0 bases and J by 8 bases, leaving 16 bases between them. This CDR3 is CASSQDGQVVREAFF. The CDR3 DNA reads TGTGCCAGCAGCCAAGATGGGCAGGTTGTAAGGGAAGCTTTCTTT.

The chain is built from TRBV28 and TRBJ2-7; 13 bases line up with TRBD2. CDR3 length: 17 amino acids. Germline-derived CDR1 and CDR2 are MDHEN and SYDVKM. V trimming: 9 bases; J trimming: 6 bases; junction bases outside the gene matches: 17. The CDR3 DNA is TGTGCCAGTAAACGGACTAGCGGGAGCTCTTTATCAGGCGAGCAGTACTTC. Encoded protein: CASKRTSGSSLSGEQYF.

The CDR3 is CASSQGLAGSQGYEQYF. The CDR3, as DNA: TGTGCCAGCTCTCAAGGACTAGCGGGGAGCCAGGGGTACGAGCAGTACTTC. V is TRBV18 and J is TRBJ2-7; 12 bases line up with TRBD2. Trimming removed 6 bases from V and 4 bases from J; junction bases left unmatched: 13. Germline V gene data show CDR1 as KGHSH and CDR2 as LQKENI. This CDR3 comprises 17 residues.

J is TRBJ1-1 and V is TRBV27; 7 positions match TRBD1. Germline CDR1 reads MNHEY; CDR2 reads SMNVEV (reference sequence). The length of the CDR3 is 15 residues. The V gene end was trimmed by 4 bases and the J gene end by 4 bases; junction bases not matched to a gene: 9. The CDR3 spells CASSSVDRVFTEAFF. For the CDR3, the DNA is TGTGCCAGCAGTTCCGTAGACAGGGTATTCACTGAAGCTTTCTTT.

The rearrangement uses TRBV2 and TRBJ2-2; TRBD2 aligns across 8 bases. This CDR3 is built from 14 residues. Germline V gene lookup returns CDR1 SNHLY and CDR2 FYNNEI. Unmatched junction bases numbered 2, after V lost 6 bases and J lost 2 bases. The CDR3 protein is CASRREVNTGELFF. DNA of the CDR3: TGTGCCAGCAGGCGGGAGGTCAACACCGGGGAGCTGTTTTTT.

The chain joins TRBV19 to TRBJ2-3; weak D call: TRBD1 (5 bases). The CDR3 has 16 amino acids. The germline V gene has CDR1 LNHDA and CDR2 SQIVND (reference sequence). The ends were cut back, 5 bases at V and 4 bases at J, with 19 bases in the middle. The CDR3, as DNA: TGTGCCAGTAGTTCCCCGACAGCCCCTCCTCCAGATACGCAGTATTTT. Amino acid sequence: CASSSPTAPPPDTQYF. Full variable domain (missing parts from reference TRBV19 and TRBJ2-3): DGGITQSPKYLFRKEGQNVTLSCEQNLNHDAMYWYRQDPGQGLRLIYYSQIVNDFQKGDIAEGYSVSREKKESFPLTVTSAQKNPTAFYLCASSSPTAPPPDTQYFGPGTRLTVL.

V and J are TRBV2 and TRBJ2-5; 12 bases are shared with TRBD2. The germline V gene has CDR1 SNHLY and CDR2 FYNNEI. V dropped 11 bases and J dropped 2; count of bases not matched to a gene: 3. CDR3 size: 13 residues. The CDR3 here is CAGGLAGQETQYF. CDR3 nucleotide sequence: TGTGCCGGAGGACTAGCGGGACAAGAGACCCAGTACTTC.

The genes are TRBV5-4 and TRBJ1-2, with D possibly matching TRBD1 (6 bases). The CDR3 consists of 11 residues. Germline-derived CDR1 and CDR2 are SGHNT and YYREEE (reference sequence). V gave up 4 bases and J gave up 10 bases, with 11 bases separating them. CDR3 DNA sequence: TGTGCCAGCAGCGTCGACAGGTTCTACACCTTC. Translated, it gives CASSVDRFYTF.

The V gene is TRBV9, the J gene TRBJ1-2, with D unclear. This CDR3 spans 17 amino acids. V lost 3 bases, J lost 3 bases, and 21 bases lay in between. Germline lookup yields CDR1 SGDLS and CDR2 YYNGEE. CDR3: CASSGPGGRLGDYGYTF. The CDR3 bases are TGTGCCAGCAGCGGCCCCGGCGGGAGATTAGGCGACTATGGCTACACCTTC.

The gene calls are TRBV6-6 and TRBJ2-7; 8 positions match TRBD1. The junction had 7 bases not matched to a gene; V was cut back by 4 bases and J by 5 bases. Looked up from germline, CDR1 is MNHNY and CDR2 is SVGAGI (reference sequence). The CDR3 spans 14 residues. The CDR3 region is CASSFPLDRDEQYF. CDR3 in DNA: TGTGCCAGCAGTTTTCCCTTGGACAGGGACGAGCAGTACTTC.

A word on this clone: Germline is not matched at one junction end, which may reflect a read error. The CDR3: CASSRLGSQGGNTEDFF. Written as DNA, the CDR3 is TGTGCCAGCTCACGCCTGGGGAGCCAAGGGGGTAACACTGAAGATTTCTTT. The chain is built from TRBV18 and TRBJ1-1, with D possibly matching TRBD1 (6 bases). The CDR3 extends over 17 amino acids. Germline loops: CDR1 KGHSH, CDR2 LQKENI.

V usage is TRBV7-2 and J usage is TRBJ1-2, with TRBD1 matching 7 bases. CDR3 length: 14 residues. With 6 bases clipped from V and 1 base from J, the junction kept 5 bases outside the gene matches. Germline CDR1 and CDR2: SGHTA and FQGNSA. CDR3 sequence reads: CASSTQGINYGYTF. The CDR3 DNA reads as TGTGCCAGCAGTACACAGGGGATTAACTATGGCTACACCTTC.

The gene calls are TRBV2 and TRBJ2-5; D may be TRBD1 (6 bases). The CDR3 is made up of 14 amino acids. Trimming left V 4 bases short and J 7 bases short, with 16 bases between. In germline, CDR1 is SNHLY, CDR2 FYNNEI. The CDR3 region is CASSANREFGTQYF. CDR3 sequence (DNA): TGTGCCAGCAGTGCAAACAGGGAATTCGGGACCCAGTACTTC.

V is TRBV28 and J is TRBJ2-7, with a tentative D call TRBD2 (5 bases). Germline V gene data show CDR1 as MDHEN and CDR2 as SYDVKM. The V end lost 6 bases, the J end lost 2 bases, and 14 bases lay between the germline ends. The CDR3 consists of 14 residues. The CDR3 reads CASSLLEGAYEQYF. The CDR3, as DNA: TGTGCCAGCAGCCTCCTCGAGGGCGCCTACGAGCAGTACTTC.

The rearrangement joins TRBV7-8 to TRBJ2-7; 12 positions match TRBD2. This CDR3 is 14 amino acids long. Losses at the gene ends were 6 bases for V and 6 bases for J; bases not matched to a gene: 6. The germline V gene has CDR1 SGHVS and CDR2 FQNEAQ. The CDR3 spells CASRSSGRATEQYF. CDR3 bases: TGTGCCAGCAGATCTAGCGGGAGGGCCACCGAGCAGTACTTC.

The chain combines TRBV5-1 with TRBJ2-7; 12 nucleotides match TRBD2. V lost 3 bases and J lost 2; bases outside the gene matches: 3. CDR3 length equals 15 residues. In germline, CDR1 is SGHRS, CDR2 YFSETQ. CDR3 sequence: CASSSASGRAYEQYF. CDR3 nucleotide sequence: TGCGCCAGCAGCTCCGCTAGCGGGAGGGCCTACGAGCAGTACTTC.

This sequence joins TRBV19 and TRBJ2-7; 12 bases are shared with TRBD1. CDR1 LNHDA and CDR2 SQIVND come from the germline V gene (reference sequence). This CDR3 contains 15 residues. Trimming took 5 bases from V and 0 from J; bases not matched to a gene: 2. The CDR3 sequence: CASSGGQGASYEQYF. The CDR3 coding sequence is TGTGCCAGTAGTGGGGGACAGGGGGCCTCCTACGAGCAGTACTTC.

V gene TRBV27 combines with J gene TRBJ2-7, with 7 bases aligning to TRBD2. This CDR3 region has 14 residues. Trimming at V came to 5 bases and at J to 2 bases, leaving 6 bases not matched to a gene. Germline loops: CDR1 MNHEY, CDR2 SMNVEV (reference sequence). The CDR3 region is CASSALAAPYEQYF. For the CDR3, the DNA is TGTGCCAGCAGTGCCCTAGCGGCTCCCTACGAGCAGTACTTC.

The rearrangement links TRBV29-1 to TRBJ1-1; tentatively, D is TRBD1 (5 bases). The CDR3 is made up of 13 amino acids. Trimming pared 4 bases from V and 2 bases from J, leaving 11 bases between. In germline, CDR1 is SQVTM, CDR2 ANQGSEA. The CDR3 here is CSVVGHINTEAFF. In DNA, the CDR3 is TGCAGCGTTGTAGGACACATAAACACTGAAGCTTTCTTT.